This T cell receptor (beta chain) is drawn from a study of a mutant IDH1 vaccine in newly diagnosed glioma. Study-level background: Treated patients comprised around 62% males and roughly 40% females, mean age 40.4 years. Therapy received beforehand was radiotherapy, temozolomide, or both, with most patients given both.

Points on this clone: Its antigen is currently unknown.

Time point in this sample: week 47, end of study. In the vaccine, a single dose held 300 ug of the mutant IDH1 20-mer peptide, along with topical imiquimod. All eight of the vaccinations patients received fell in weeks 1, 3, 5, 7, 11, 15, 19 and 23. Study observations and caveats: Among all patients, vaccine-induced immune responses occurred in around 93%.

Clones were read by immunoSEQ multiplex PCR, and TCRdb kept only the in-frame ones, dropping some. Of about 94,000 clones detected, roughly 89% appear once; the ten largest clones hold approximately 0.8%. The CDR3 is 16 residues long. CDR1 is SGHRS and CDR2 is YFSETQ in the germline V gene. J lost 1 base, V lost 1 base, and 6 bases had no gene match. This TCR was sampled from a woman in her fifties or sixties with glioma. The chain employs TRBV5-1 and TRBJ2-3; 7 bases agree with TRBD2. Source: PBMCs, taken from a glioma patient whose treatment included an IDH1 peptide vaccine. The CDR3 loop is CASSLRPSGGTDTQYF. The CDR3 nucleotides are TGCGCCAGCAGCTTGCGACCTAGCGGAGGCACAGATACGCAGTATTTT.